This TCR beta chain was found in a study of cytomegalovirus exposure and HLA in healthy donors. This clone appeared a single time. Its target is unknown. Everyone who donated was a healthy bone marrow donor. A multiplex PCR was run with 60 Vbeta primers and 13 Jbeta primers. Original processing methods: A follow-up analysis tallied tens of millions of unique TCR beta chains, roughly 11 million shared. Here immunoSEQ multiplex PCR was the method, and the copy in TCRdb shows in-frame clones only, minus some. V, J and clone size reflect that table, while D and trimming were determined from the DNA. The sample shows about 120,000 clones, 50% to 75% of them seen only once. Points from the study as a whole: Later analysis reportedly placed an Asian-associated ancestry cluster below the roughly 690-donor mean in N-insertions. A link between a missense DCLRE1C variant and TCR beta V- and J-gene trimming emerged from a later analysis.

In germline, CDR1 is SGHRS, CDR2 YFSETQ. The CDR3 is 14 residues long. V shed 0 bases, J shed 5 bases, and the junction held 3 bases outside the gene matches. The TCR originated in a woman in her thirties or forties in good health and CMV-seropositive. The specimen sequenced was PBMCs. The chain recombines TRBV5-1 with TRBJ2-5; 8 nucleotides match TRBD1. The CDR3 DNA is TGCGCCAGCAGCTTGGAAGCAGGGGGCGAGACCCAGTACTTC. Protein: CASSLEAGGETQYF.